This TCR beta chain was captured by sequencing in a study of brain T cells in children with intractable seizures. For this clone: Its antigen is unknown.

Overall study results and limits: Absence of clones before surgery may stem from lower sequencing depth. Patients' HCMV serostatus was unknown; virus specificity rests on CDR3 similarity alone.

Clones were read by immunoSEQ multiplex PCR, and TCRdb kept only the in-frame ones, dropping some. The sample includes some 62,000 clones, roughly 95% of them seen just once. Surgery cases with the highest brain T cell transcript signatures were chosen for sequencing. Patients received at least one anti-epileptic drug before surgery. Germline-derived CDR1 and CDR2 are SNHLY and FYNNEI. V dropped 8 bases and J dropped 8; count of bases not matched to a gene: 8. The CDR3 contains 12 residues. The chain couples TRBV2 to TRBJ1-2, with 7 bases that match TRBD1. The specimen was peripheral blood, collected at surgery. The TCR comes from a boy in the first two years of life with focal cortical dysplasia and intractable seizures. For the CDR3, the DNA is TGTGCCAGCGGTCCACAGGGGTACGGCTACACCTTC. It codes for CASGPQGYGYTF.